This paragraph reports one TCR beta chain. These data belong to a study of blood T cell repertoires in COVID-19. Study background: The origin of the acute and convalescent COVID-19 samples was the United States, Italy and Spain. The cDNA or gDNA used as material had been derived from T cells, B-cell-depleted T cells, or PBMCs.

Authors' methods: Scientists estimated how many nucleated cells there were by amplifying reference gene primers. Generated by immunoSEQ multiplex PCR, the TCRdb table keeps only in-frame clones and is missing some. V and J calls and clone size are copied from that table; D and trimming were computed from the DNA. The table lists some 150,000 clones, 75% to 90% of them singletons. V lost 10 bases to trimming and J lost 4 bases; unmatched junction nucleotides: 13. The CDR3 is 15 amino acids. Germline assignment: CDR1 ENHRY and CDR2 SYGVKD. The TCR comes from a man in his 60s with acute or convalescent COVID-19. The gene calls are TRBV10-3 and TRBJ1-1, with 9 nucleotides matching TRBD1. Sequencing used peripheral blood. This CDR3 is CATFPPGTGFTEAFF. For the CDR3, the DNA is TGTGCCACCTTCCCGCCCGGGACAGGGTTCACTGAAGCTTTCTTT.